The sequence of this TCR beta chain was determined in a study of CD8 T cells in ankylosing spondylitis. The CDR3 totals 15 residues. CDR1 is LGHDT, CDR2 YNNKEL, per germline (reference sequence). Trimming pared 0 bases from V and 6 bases from J, leaving 13 bases between. Each CDR3 protein gets one entry after TCRdb re-called the 5' RACE reads with MiXCR. The table lists 200,000 to 300,000 distinct CDR3 sequences, 32% of them singletons, with about 4.2% in the top ten. Regarding this clonotype: Antigen unknown.

Study-level findings and limits: Significant enrichment of disease-linked clones was reported in matched ankylosing spondylitis synovial fluid. Made up of fewer than 10 highly homologous variants, a TCR beta motif appeared characteristic of ankylosing spondylitis blood.

This receptor was taken from a male donor with ankylosing spondylitis or in good health (not recorded which). The chain couples TRBV3-1 to TRBJ2-3; no clear D gene. The sequenced sample consisted of blood, either unsorted or a sorted T cell fraction (not recorded which). DNA of the CDR3: TGTGCCAGCAGCCAAGATGGTGGGATGCGGGATACGCAGTATTTT. It is translated as CASSQDGGMRDTQYF.